The 10 T cell receptor beta chains in this list originate from one sample, sequenced in a study of CD8 T cells in ankylosing spondylitis. TCRdb reprocessed the 5' RACE reads with MiXCR, giving one entry per CDR3 protein. The data contain some 220,000 distinct CDR3 sequences, 6% to 8% of them seen just once; the ten biggest clones take up around 14%. Study conclusions and caveats: A TCR beta motif made of about 8 highly homologous variants seemed typical of ankylosing spondylitis blood.

Antigen specificity for these receptors is unknown. Sequenced input: blood, either unsorted or a sorted T cell fraction (not recorded which). The receptors here all came from a male donor with ankylosing spondylitis.

This clonotype was recorded at least ten times. This chain connects TRBV2 to TRBJ1-1, with D unclear. V lost 7 bases to trimming and J lost 7 bases, with 16 bases between them. Germline V gives CDR1 SNHLY, CDR2 FYNNEI. There are 13 residues in the CDR3. CDR3 sequence reads: CASTNRATVEAFF. The CDR3 nucleotides read TGTGCCAGCACTAACAGAGCTACAGTTGAAGCTTTCTTT.

This clonotype occurred many times. This chain's CDR3 is CASSITSGGTEAFF. CDR3 in DNA: TGTGCCAGCAGTATTACGTCCGGGGGCACTGAAGCTTTCTTT. The V gene is TRBV27, the J gene TRBJ1-1; perhaps TRBD1 as D (5 bases). The CDR3 has 14 residues. V lost 5 bases and J lost 4, with 14 bases in between. Germline lookup yields CDR1 MNHEY and CDR2 SMNVEV (reference sequence).

V is TRBV6-1 and J is TRBJ2-7; tentative D call: TRBD1 (5 bases). The CDR3 runs 12 residues. Trimming shortened V by 6 bases and J by 2 bases, and 8 bases separated the two germline ends. The V gene's germline CDR1 is MNHNS and CDR2 SASEGT. CDR3 region: CASRDTAYEQYF. The CDR3 coding sequence is TGTGCCAGCAGGGACACCGCCTACGAGCAGTACTTC.

This clonotype was recorded a few times. V gene TRBV27 combines with J gene TRBJ2-7, with 7 positions matching TRBD2. After removal of 5 bases from V and 1 base from J, the junction contained 11 bases not matched to a gene. CDR1 and CDR2 from the germline V gene are MNHEY and SMNVEV (reference sequence). The CDR3 spans 16 residues. The CDR3 sequence is CASSPEGPGGSYEQYF. The DNA for the CDR3 is TGTGCCAGCAGTCCAGAGGGTCCGGGGGGATCCTACGAGCAGTACTTC.

Concerning this clonotype itself: Just one base apart from a much larger clone, this may be a read error. This chain uses TRBV7-2 with TRBJ1-5, with TRBD1 matching over 7 bases. V lost 5 bases and J lost 11; bases outside the gene matches: 15. CDR3 length: 15 amino acids. In germline, CDR1 is SGHTA, CDR2 FQGNSA. In DNA, the CDR3 is TGTGCCAGCAGCAACCGGGACAGTTTTAACCAGTCCCAGCATTTT. Amino acid sequence: CASSNRDSFNQSQHF.

The genes are TRBV6-1 and TRBJ1-2, with 7 bases lining up with TRBD1. Germline V gene sequence: CDR1 MNHNS, CDR2 SASEGT. The CDR3 loop spans 15 amino acids. Losses at the gene ends were 0 bases for V and 5 bases for J; bases not matched to a gene: 6. This chain's CDR3 is CASSEAVTGKYGYTF. The CDR3 DNA reads TGTGCCAGCAGTGAAGCGGTGACAGGGAAGTATGGCTACACCTTC.

V is TRBV29-1 and J is TRBJ2-2, with D hard to call. Germline V CDR1 and CDR2: SQVTM, ANQGSEA. V was shortened by 4 bases and J by 0 bases, with 6 bases between the two germline ends. The CDR3 consists of 13 residues. CDR3 region: CSVVWANTGELFF. Written as DNA, the CDR3 is TGCAGCGTTGTTTGGGCGAACACCGGGGAGCTGTTTTTT.

There are many counts of this clonotype. The chain uses TRBV12-3 or TRBV12-4 and TRBJ2-2; D possibly corresponds to TRBD2 (5 bases). V lost 3 bases and J 7 bases, leaving 6 bases between the germline ends. This CDR3 has 12 amino acids. The CDR3 sequence: CASSFGVGELFF. CDR3 sequence (DNA): TGTGCCAGCAGTTTCGGGGTCGGGGAGCTGTTTTTT.

This clonotype was counted ten times or more. The rearrangement links TRBV5-1 to TRBJ2-7; TRBD2 agrees at 12 bases. The trim removed 4 bases at V and 5 bases at J, leaving 10 bases unmatched. The CDR3 is made up of 16 amino acids. Looked up from germline, CDR1 is SGHRS and CDR2 is YFSETQ. The CDR3 sequence is CASSLGLAGWVDEQYF. CDR3 sequence (DNA): TGCGCCAGCAGCCTGGGACTAGCGGGTTGGGTCGACGAGCAGTACTTC.

In its sample, this clonotype was seen many times. V gene TRBV25-1 combines with J gene TRBJ1-1; TRBD1 matches 10 bases. The length of the CDR3 is 16 residues. Germline assignment: CDR1 MGHDK and CDR2 SYGVNS. The trim removed 7 bases at V and 5 bases at J, leaving 13 bases unmatched. As DNA, the CDR3 is TGTGCCAGCAAGGGGATTTCAGGACAGGGGGGGACTGAAGCTTTCTTT. Translation: CASKGISGQGGTEAFF.